The next 7 T cell receptor beta chains were all read from a single sample in a study of blood T cell repertoires in COVID-19. Using immunoSEQ multiplex PCR, the repertoire was profiled, and TCRdb retains in-frame clones only, with some absent. The repertoire has 110,000 or so clones, just over 85% of them found once; the top ten carry less than 2.5%. What was sequenced was peripheral blood. All receptors come from a human donor in a cohort sampled during active COVID-19.

This clone was seen a single time. CDR3 residues: CASSRTGSDEQYF. Here the CDR3 DNA reads TGTGCCAGCAGCCGGACAGGGTCGGACGAGCAGTACTTC. J is TRBJ2-7 and V is TRBV7-3; 8 bases line up with TRBD1. The CDR3 loop spans 13 amino acids. The germline CDR1 and CDR2 sequences are SGHTA and FQGTGA. Losses at the gene ends were 5 bases for V and 5 bases for J; bases not matched to a gene: 5. The whole variable domain, filled in from reference TRBV7-3 and TRBJ2-7, reads GAGVSQTPSNKVTEKGKYVELRCDPISGHTALYWYRQSLGQGPEFLIYFQGTGAADDSGLPNDRFFAVRPEGSVSTLKIQRTERGDSAVYLCASSRTGSDEQYFGPGTRLTVT.

The chain is built from TRBV28 and TRBJ2-7, with D perhaps TRBD1 (5 bases). Germline-derived CDR1 and CDR2 are MDHEN and SYDVKM. The V gene lost 5 bases and the J gene lost 3 bases, with 14 bases spanning the gap. The CDR3 contains 14 residues. This CDR3 is CASSPRQGGYEQYF. The CDR3 region has the DNA TGTGCCAGCAGTCCCCGGCAGGGTGGCTACGAGCAGTACTTC.

The rearrangement uses TRBV29-1 and TRBJ2-3; D perhaps matches TRBD1 (7 bases). V was clipped by 2 bases and J by 2 bases, with 20 bases between them. The CDR3 sequence is 17 residues long. Looked up from germline, CDR1 is SQVTM and CDR2 is ANQGSEA. CDR3 DNA: TGCAGCGTTGAATCTCCGGAGGGGGCGAGGAACACAGATACGCAGTATTTT. It codes for CSVESPEGARNTDTQYF.

This sequence joins TRBV10-1 and TRBJ1-4, with 7 bases aligning to TRBD1. CDR1 WNHNN and CDR2 SYGVQD come from the germline V gene (reference sequence). V shed 6 bases, J shed 8 bases, and the junction held 9 bases outside the gene matches. This CDR3 region has 14 residues. CDR3 nucleotides: TGCGCCAGCAGCTCCGGGACAGAACGGGAAAAACTGTTTTTT. It codes for CASSSGTEREKLFF.

The gene calls are TRBV7-9 and TRBJ1-5, with D possibly TRBD1 on 6 matching bases. This CDR3 is 13 amino acids long. V was pared by 4 bases and J by 7 bases, with 11 bases between. The germline CDR1 and CDR2 sequences are SEHNR and FQNEAQ (reference sequence). The CDR3 nucleotides read TGTGCCAGCAGCTCGGACAGTCGGCAGCCCCAGCATTTT. Its translation is CASSSDSRQPQHF. Filled out from reference TRBV7-9 and TRBJ1-5, the complete variable domain reads DTGVSQNPRHKITKRGQNVTFRCDPISEHNRLYWYRQTLGQGPEFLTYFQNEAQLEKSRLLSDRFSAERPKGSFSTLEIQRTEQGDSAMYLCASSSDSRQPQHFGDGTRLSIL.

The chain is built from TRBV10-3 and TRBJ2-7; D is unclear. V was trimmed by 0 bases and J by 2 bases, leaving 8 bases between them. The CDR3 is 14 amino acids. The V gene's germline CDR1 is ENHRY and CDR2 SYGVKD. CDR3 residues: CAISESGKTYEQYF. CDR3 bases: TGTGCCATCAGTGAGTCGGGCAAAACCTACGAGCAGTACTTC.

J is TRBJ1-1 and V is TRBV5-4; D possibly corresponds to TRBD1 (6 bases). There are 15 residues in the CDR3. CDR1 SGHNT and CDR2 YYREEE come from the germline V gene (reference sequence). The V and J ends lost 0 bases and 3 bases respectively, with 12 bases between them. Here the CDR3 reads CASSLGGPRDTEAFF. In DNA form, the CDR3 reads TGTGCCAGCAGCTTGGGGGGGCCTCGGGACACTGAAGCTTTCTTT.